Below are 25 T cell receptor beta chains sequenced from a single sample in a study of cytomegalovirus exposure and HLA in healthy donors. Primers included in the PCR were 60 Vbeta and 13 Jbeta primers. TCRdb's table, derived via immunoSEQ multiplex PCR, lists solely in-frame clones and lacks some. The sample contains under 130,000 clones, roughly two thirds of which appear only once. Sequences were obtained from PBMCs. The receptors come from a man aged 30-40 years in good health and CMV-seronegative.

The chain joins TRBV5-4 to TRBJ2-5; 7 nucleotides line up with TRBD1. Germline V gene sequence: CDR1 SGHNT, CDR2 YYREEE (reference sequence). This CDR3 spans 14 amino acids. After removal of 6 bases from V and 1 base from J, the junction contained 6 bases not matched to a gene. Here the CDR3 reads CASNVRDSQETQYF. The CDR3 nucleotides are TGTGCCAGCAACGTAAGGGACAGCCAAGAGACCCAGTACTTC. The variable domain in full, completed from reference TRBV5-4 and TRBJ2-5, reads ETGVTQSPTHLIKTRGQQVTLRCSSQSGHNTVSWYQQALGQGPQFIFQYYREEENGRGNFPPRFSGLQFPNYSSELNVNALELDDSALYLCASNVRDSQETQYFGPGTRLLVL.

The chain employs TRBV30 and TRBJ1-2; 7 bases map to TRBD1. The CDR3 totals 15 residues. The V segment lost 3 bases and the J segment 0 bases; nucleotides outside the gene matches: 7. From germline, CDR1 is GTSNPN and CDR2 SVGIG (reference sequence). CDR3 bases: TGTGCCTGGAGGCACAGGGGTCGGGCTAACTATGGCTACACCTTC. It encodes CAWRHRGRANYGYTF. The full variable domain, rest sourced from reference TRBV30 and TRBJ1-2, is SQTIHQWPATLVQPVGSPLSLECTVEGTSNPNLYWYRQAAGRGLQLLFYSVGIGQISSEVPQNLSASRPQDRQFILSSKKLLLSDSGFYLCAWRHRGRANYGYTFGSGTRLTVV.

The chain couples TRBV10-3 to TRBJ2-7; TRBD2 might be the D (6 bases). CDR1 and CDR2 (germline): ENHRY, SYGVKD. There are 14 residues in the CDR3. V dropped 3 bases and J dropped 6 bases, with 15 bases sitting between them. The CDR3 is CAISDDGGSSEQYF. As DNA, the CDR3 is TGTGCCATCAGTGATGACGGGGGATCCAGCGAGCAGTACTTC.

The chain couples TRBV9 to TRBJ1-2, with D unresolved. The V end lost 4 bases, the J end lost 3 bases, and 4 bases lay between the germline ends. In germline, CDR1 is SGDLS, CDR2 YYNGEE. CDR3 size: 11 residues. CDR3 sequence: CASSRDYGYTF. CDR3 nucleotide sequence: TGTGCCAGCAGCCGGGACTATGGCTACACCTTC.

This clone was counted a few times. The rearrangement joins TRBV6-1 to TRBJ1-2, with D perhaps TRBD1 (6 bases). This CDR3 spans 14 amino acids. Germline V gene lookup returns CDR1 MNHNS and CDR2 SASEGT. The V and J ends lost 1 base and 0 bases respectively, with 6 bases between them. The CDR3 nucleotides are TGTGCCAGCAGTGAAGACAGGGCTAACTATGGCTACACCTTC. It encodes CASSEDRANYGYTF.

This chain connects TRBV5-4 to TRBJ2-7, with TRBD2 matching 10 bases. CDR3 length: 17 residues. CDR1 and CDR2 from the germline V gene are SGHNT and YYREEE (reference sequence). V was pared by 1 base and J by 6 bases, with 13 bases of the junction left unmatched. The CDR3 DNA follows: TGTGCCAGCAGCTTGCGTAGGCTAGCGGGAGTCCCGGGCGAGCAGTACTTC. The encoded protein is CASSLRRLAGVPGEQYF.

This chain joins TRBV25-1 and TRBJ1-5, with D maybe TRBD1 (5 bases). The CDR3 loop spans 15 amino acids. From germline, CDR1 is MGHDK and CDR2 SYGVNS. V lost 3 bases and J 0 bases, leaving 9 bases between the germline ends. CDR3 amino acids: CASSEAGHSNQPQHF. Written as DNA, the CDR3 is TGTGCCAGCAGTGAGGCAGGACATAGCAATCAGCCCCAGCATTTT. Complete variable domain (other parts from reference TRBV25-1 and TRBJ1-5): EADIYQTPRYLVIGTGKKITLECSQTMGHDKMYWYQQDPGMELHLIHYSYGVNSTEKGDLSSESTVSRIRTEHFPLTLESARPSHTSQYLCASSEAGHSNQPQHFGDGTRLSIL.

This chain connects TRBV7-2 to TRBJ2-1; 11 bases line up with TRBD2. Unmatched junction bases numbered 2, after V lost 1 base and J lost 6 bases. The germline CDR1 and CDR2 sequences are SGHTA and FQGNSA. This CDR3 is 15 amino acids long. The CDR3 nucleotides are TGTGCCAGCAGCTTAGAGGGACTAGCGGTCAATGAGCAGTTCTTC. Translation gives CASSLEGLAVNEQFF.

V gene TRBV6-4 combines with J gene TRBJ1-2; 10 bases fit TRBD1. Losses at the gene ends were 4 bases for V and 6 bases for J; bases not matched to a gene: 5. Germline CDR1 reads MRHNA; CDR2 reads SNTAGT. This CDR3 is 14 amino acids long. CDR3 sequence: CASSVTGTGDGYTF. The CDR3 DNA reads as TGTGCCAGCAGTGTGACCGGGACAGGGGATGGCTACACCTTC.

The CDR3 here is CASSLSGTSGNNEQFF. The CDR3 DNA reads as TGTGCCAGCAGTTTGTCCGGGACTAGCGGAAACAATGAGCAGTTCTTC. The chain employs TRBV28 and TRBJ2-1, with 11 nucleotides matching TRBD2. The CDR3 is made up of 16 amino acids. CDR1 MDHEN and CDR2 SYDVKM come from the germline V gene. The V and J ends lost 3 bases and 5 bases, in that order; junction bases with no gene match: 6.

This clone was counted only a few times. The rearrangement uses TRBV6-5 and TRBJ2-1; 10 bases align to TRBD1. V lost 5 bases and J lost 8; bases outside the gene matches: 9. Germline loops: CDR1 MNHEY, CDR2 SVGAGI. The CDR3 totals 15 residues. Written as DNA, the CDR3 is TGTGCCAGCAGTCGCCGGGACAGGGGACTAGATGAGCAGTTCTTC. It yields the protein CASSRRDRGLDEQFF.

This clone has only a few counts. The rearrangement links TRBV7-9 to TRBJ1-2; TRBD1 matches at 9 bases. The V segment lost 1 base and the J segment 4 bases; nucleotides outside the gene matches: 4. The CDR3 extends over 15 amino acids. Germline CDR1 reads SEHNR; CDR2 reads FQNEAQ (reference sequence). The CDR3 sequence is CASSLEDRGGYGYTF. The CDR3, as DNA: TGTGCCAGCAGCTTAGAGGACAGGGGCGGCTATGGCTACACCTTC.

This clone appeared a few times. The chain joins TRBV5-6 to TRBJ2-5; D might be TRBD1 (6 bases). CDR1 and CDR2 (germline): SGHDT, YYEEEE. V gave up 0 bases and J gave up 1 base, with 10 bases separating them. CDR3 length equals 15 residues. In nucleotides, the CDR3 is TGTGCCAGCAGCTTGGGGCGACAGGTCCAAGAGACCCAGTACTTC. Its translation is CASSLGRQVQETQYF.

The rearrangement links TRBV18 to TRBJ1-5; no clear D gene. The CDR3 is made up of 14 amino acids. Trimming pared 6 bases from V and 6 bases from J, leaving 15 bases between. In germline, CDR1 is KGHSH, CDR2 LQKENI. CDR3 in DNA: TGTGCCAGCTCTCCCAATGGGCAGTTTCAGCCCCAGCATTTT. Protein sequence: CASSPNGQFQPQHF.

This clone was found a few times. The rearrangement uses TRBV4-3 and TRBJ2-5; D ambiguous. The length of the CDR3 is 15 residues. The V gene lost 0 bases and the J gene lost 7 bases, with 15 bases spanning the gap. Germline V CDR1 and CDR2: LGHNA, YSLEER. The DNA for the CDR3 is TGCGCCAGCAGCCAAGAGAAAGGCGGAGTGGGGACCCAGTACTTC. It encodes CASSQEKGGVGTQYF.

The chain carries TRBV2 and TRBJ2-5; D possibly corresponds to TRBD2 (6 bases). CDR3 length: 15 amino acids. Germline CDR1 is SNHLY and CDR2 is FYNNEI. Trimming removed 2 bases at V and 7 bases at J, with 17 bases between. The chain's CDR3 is CASSETSSYIGTQYF. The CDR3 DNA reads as TGTGCCAGCAGTGAAACTAGCTCTTATATTGGGACCCAGTACTTC.

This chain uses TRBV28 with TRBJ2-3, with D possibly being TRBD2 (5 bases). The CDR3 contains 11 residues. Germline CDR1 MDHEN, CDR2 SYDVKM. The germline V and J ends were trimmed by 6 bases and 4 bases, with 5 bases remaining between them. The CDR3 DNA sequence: TGTGCCAGCAGGGAGGCAGATACGCAGTATTTT. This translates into CASREADTQYF.

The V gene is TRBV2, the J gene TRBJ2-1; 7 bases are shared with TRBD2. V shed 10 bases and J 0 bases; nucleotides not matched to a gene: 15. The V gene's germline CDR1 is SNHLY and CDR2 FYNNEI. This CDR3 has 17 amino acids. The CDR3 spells CATGLGGSTSSYNEQFF. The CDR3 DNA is TGTGCCACCGGACTAGGTGGCTCTACGAGCTCCTACAATGAGCAGTTCTTC.

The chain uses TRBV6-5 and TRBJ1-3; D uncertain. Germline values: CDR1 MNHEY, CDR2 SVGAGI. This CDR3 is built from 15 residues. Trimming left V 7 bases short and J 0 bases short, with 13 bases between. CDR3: CASTPNTFSGNTIYF. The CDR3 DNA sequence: TGTGCCAGCACCCCCAACACGTTCTCTGGAAACACCATATATTTT.

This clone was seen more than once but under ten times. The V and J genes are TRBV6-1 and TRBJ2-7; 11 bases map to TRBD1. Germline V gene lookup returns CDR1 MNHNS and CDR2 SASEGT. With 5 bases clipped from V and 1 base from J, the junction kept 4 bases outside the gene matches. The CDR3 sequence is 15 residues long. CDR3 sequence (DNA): TGTGCCAGCAGTCTCCGGGACAGGGGGTCCTACGAGCAGTACTTC. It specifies CASSLRDRGSYEQYF.

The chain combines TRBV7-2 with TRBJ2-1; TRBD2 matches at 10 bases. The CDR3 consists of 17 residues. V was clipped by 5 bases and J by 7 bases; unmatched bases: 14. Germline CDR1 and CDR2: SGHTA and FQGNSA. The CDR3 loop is CASSPFLSSGSGNEQFF. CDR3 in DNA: TGTGCCAGCAGCCCCTTCCTATCTAGCGGGAGTGGGAATGAGCAGTTCTTC.

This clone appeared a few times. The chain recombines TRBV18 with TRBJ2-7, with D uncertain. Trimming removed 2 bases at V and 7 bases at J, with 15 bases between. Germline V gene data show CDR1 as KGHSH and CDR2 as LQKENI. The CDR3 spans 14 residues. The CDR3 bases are TGTGCCAGCTCACCAACTGGCGGTGGTTGGGAGCAGTACTTC. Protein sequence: CASSPTGGGWEQYF. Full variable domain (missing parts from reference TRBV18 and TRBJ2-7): NAGVMQNPRHLVRRRGQEARLRCSPMKGHSHVYWYRQLPEEGLKFMVYLQKENIIDESGMPKERFSAEFPKEGPSILRIQQVVRGDSAAYFCASSPTGGGWEQYFGPGTRLTVT.

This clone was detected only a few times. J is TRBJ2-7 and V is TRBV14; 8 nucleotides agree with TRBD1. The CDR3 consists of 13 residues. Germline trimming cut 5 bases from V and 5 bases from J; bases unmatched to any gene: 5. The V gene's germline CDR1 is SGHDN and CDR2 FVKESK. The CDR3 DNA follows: TGTGCCAGCAGCGCATCAGGGGGCGACGAGCAGTACTTC. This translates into CASSASGGDEQYF.

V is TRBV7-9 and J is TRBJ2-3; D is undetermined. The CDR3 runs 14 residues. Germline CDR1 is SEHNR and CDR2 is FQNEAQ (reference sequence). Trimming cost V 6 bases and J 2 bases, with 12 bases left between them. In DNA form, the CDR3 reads TGTGCCAGCAGTGAGGTCCCGCCCACAGATACGCAGTATTTT. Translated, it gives CASSEVPPTDTQYF.

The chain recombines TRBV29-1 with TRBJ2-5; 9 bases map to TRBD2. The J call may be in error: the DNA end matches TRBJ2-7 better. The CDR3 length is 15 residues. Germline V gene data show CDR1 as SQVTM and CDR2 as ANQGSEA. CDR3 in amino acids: CSVAGISGRWDEQYF. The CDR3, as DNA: TGCAGCGTCGCTGGCATTAGCGGGAGATGGGACGAGCAGTACTTC.